These 25 T cell receptor beta chains were sequenced from one sample in a study of blood T cell repertoires in COVID-19. Only in-frame clones appear in the TCRdb table, and some are missing; sequencing was by immunoSEQ multiplex PCR. The sample records fewer than 95,000 clones, 84% being singletons. Sequences were obtained from peripheral blood. The receptor source for this set is a human donor in a cohort sampled during active COVID-19.

The chain is built from TRBV2 and TRBJ2-4, with unresolved D. Between the trimmed V and J ends, which lost 5 bases and 9 bases, there was a span of 14 bases. The length of the CDR3 is 13 residues. CDR1 and CDR2 from the germline V gene are SNHLY and FYNNEI. The DNA for the CDR3 is TGTGCCAGCAGTAAAGACGTCTCCGGCATTCAGTACTTC. Its protein product is CASSKDVSGIQYF.

This clone was recorded once. The V call is TRBV7-8, the J call TRBJ2-3, with TRBD2 identical over 12 bases. Trimming cost V 5 bases and J 2 bases; bases outside gene matches: 5. Germline CDR1 and CDR2: SGHVS and FQNEAQ. The CDR3 covers 16 residues. The DNA for the CDR3 is TGTGCCAGCAGCCCCCGGACTAGCGGGAACACAGATACGCAGTATTTT. It is translated as CASSPRTSGNTDTQYF.

This chain connects TRBV7-2 to TRBJ2-3; 8 bases are a match to TRBD2. The V gene end was trimmed by 2 bases and the J gene end by 1 base; junction bases not matched to a gene: 2. Germline V gene sequence: CDR1 SGHTA, CDR2 FQGNSA. This CDR3 has 15 amino acids. The CDR3 reads CASSLSGGRTDTQYF. In DNA form, the CDR3 reads TGTGCCAGCAGCTTAAGCGGGGGCCGCACAGATACGCAGTATTTT.

The count of this clone is one. DNA for the CDR3: TGTGCCAGCAGCTTATCAAAGTCCGGGACAGGGGCCTACGAGCAGTACTTC. This sequence encodes CASSLSKSGTGAYEQYF. V and J are TRBV7-9 and TRBJ2-7; 10 nucleotides match TRBD1. Looked up from germline, CDR1 is SEHNR and CDR2 is FQNEAQ (reference sequence). CDR3 length: 17 amino acids. With V trimmed by 2 bases and J by 2 bases, 9 bases remained unmatched.

The V call is TRBV10-3, the J call TRBJ2-3; 12 bases fit TRBD1. CDR1 is ENHRY, CDR2 SYGVKD, per germline. The CDR3 sequence is 17 residues long. V dropped 10 bases and J dropped 6; count of bases not matched to a gene: 17. The CDR3 DNA sequence: TGTGCCACCCTACAAAGCGCCGGGACAGGGGGCTTGGATACGCAGTATTTT. Residues: CATLQSAGTGGLDTQYF.

The rearrangement uses TRBV9 and TRBJ1-3, with D possibly being TRBD1 (5 bases). Trimming cost V 4 bases and J 4 bases, with 18 bases left between them. Germline CDR1 and CDR2: SGDLS and YYNGEE. The CDR3 totals 16 residues. In DNA, the CDR3 is TGTGCCAGCAGCCCTCTGGGGGGAAGAGGCGGAAACACCATATATTTT. Residues: CASSPLGGRGGNTIYF. Full variable domain (rest looked up from reference TRBV9 and TRBJ1-3): DSGVTQTPKHLITATGQRVTLRCSPRSGDLSVYWYQQSLDQGLQFLIQYYNGEERAKGNILERFSAQQFPDLHSELNLSSLELGDSALYFCASSPLGGRGGNTIYFGEGSWLTVV.

The V gene is TRBV5-1, the J gene TRBJ2-5; TRBD1 matches 9 bases. The length of the CDR3 is 15 residues. V lost 4 bases and J lost 6; bases outside the gene matches: 10. Germline CDR1 reads SGHRS; CDR2 reads YFSETQ. The CDR3 nucleotides read TGCGCCAGCAGCCCCGGGACAGGGTCGCGCCAGACCCAGTACTTC. It is translated as CASSPGTGSRQTQYF. Drawing the rest from reference TRBV5-1 and TRBJ2-5, the complete variable domain is KAGVTQTPRYLIKTRGQQVTLSCSPISGHRSVSWYQQTPGQGLQFLFEYFSETQRNKGNFPGRFSGRQFSNSRSEMNVSTLELGDSALYLCASSPGTGSRQTQYFGPGTRLLVL.

The chain has TRBV3-1 (or the pseudogene TRBV3-2) and TRBJ1-1, with 9 bases identical to TRBD1. The CDR3 has 14 residues. CDR1 and CDR2 (germline): LGHDT, YNNKEL (reference sequence). With V trimmed by 4 bases and J by 7 bases, 7 bases remained unmatched. The CDR3 region has the DNA TGTGCCAGCAGCCTCACAGGGGGCCGGGGTGAAGCTTTCTTT. Its translation is CASSLTGGRGEAFF.

V is TRBV27 and J is TRBJ2-3, with D unresolved. The ends were cut back, 0 bases at V and 2 bases at J, with 15 bases in the middle. This CDR3 is built from 17 residues. The germline V gene encodes CDR1 MNHEY and CDR2 SMNVEV (reference sequence). The CDR3: CASSLSDSQVTTDTQYF. The CDR3 region has the DNA TGTGCCAGCAGTTTATCAGACTCCCAAGTCACCACAGATACGCAGTATTTT.

The V and J genes are TRBV28 and TRBJ1-1; 10 bases align to TRBD1. The CDR3 loop spans 13 amino acids. V shed 1 base, J shed 10 bases, and the junction held 3 bases outside the gene matches. Germline V gene data show CDR1 as MDHEN and CDR2 as SYDVKM. CDR3 sequence reads: CASSLSRDRGAFF. The CDR3 bases are TGTGCCAGCAGTTTATCCAGGGACAGGGGAGCTTTCTTT.

This chain joins TRBV10-3 and TRBJ1-2, with TRBD1 as a possible D gene (5 bases). V was shortened by 7 bases and J by 3 bases, with 15 bases between the two germline ends. The CDR3 is 14 amino acids. Germline assignment: CDR1 ENHRY and CDR2 SYGVKD. The CDR3 sequence: CAITGGVGYYGYTF. CDR3 nucleotides: TGTGCCATCACTGGGGGGGTGGGCTACTATGGCTACACCTTC.

This sequence joins TRBV3-1 (or the pseudogene TRBV3-2) and TRBJ2-3; TRBD2 matches at 11 bases. Trimming took 4 bases from V and 2 from J; bases not matched to a gene: 5. CDR3 length equals 16 residues. Per the germline V gene, CDR1 is LGHDT and CDR2 is YNNKEL (reference sequence). The CDR3 DNA reads TGTGCCAGCAGCCCATTGACTAGCGGGATCACAGATACGCAGTATTTT. It yields the protein CASSPLTSGITDTQYF.

The chain recombines TRBV19 with TRBJ1-2; 7 bases are shared with TRBD1. The germline V gene has CDR1 LNHDA and CDR2 SQIVND (reference sequence). This CDR3 is built from 16 residues. With V trimmed by 3 bases and J by 1 base, 8 bases remained unmatched. CDR3: CASSIRGPSNNYGYTF. The DNA of the CDR3 is TGTGCCAGTAGTATTAGGGGGCCGTCCAATAACTATGGCTACACCTTC.

The genes are TRBV2 and TRBJ2-7; TRBD1 might be the D (6 bases). The length of the CDR3 is 13 residues. V lost 5 bases, J lost 3 bases, and 11 bases lay in between. The germline V gene has CDR1 SNHLY and CDR2 FYNNEI. DNA for the CDR3: TGTGCCAGCAGTATAGACAGGAACTACGAGCAGTACTTC. This codes for CASSIDRNYEQYF.

The chain joins TRBV15 to TRBJ1-5, with a possible D match to TRBD1 (5 bases). Trimming removed 2 bases from V and 7 bases from J, with 18 bases in between. The germline gives CDR1 LNHNV, CDR2 YYDKDF (reference sequence). CDR3 length: 16 residues. The CDR3 sequence is CATSRQRSGVGQPQHF. CDR3 sequence (DNA): TGTGCCACCAGCAGACAACGATCGGGGGTCGGGCAGCCCCAGCATTTT.

V is TRBV2 and J is TRBJ1-2; the match to TRBD1 covers 9 bases. Germline loops: CDR1 SNHLY, CDR2 FYNNEI. This CDR3 has 13 residues. Germline trimming cut 6 bases from V and 7 bases from J; bases unmatched to any gene: 6. The CDR3 DNA reads as TGTGCCAGCAGCGGGACAGGGATAGGTGGCTACACCTTC. Protein: CASSGTGIGGYTF. Variable domain in full (rest from reference TRBV2 and TRBJ1-2): EPEVTQTPSHQVTQMGQEVILRCVPISNHLYFYWYRQILGQKVEFLVSFYNNEISEKSEIFDDQFSVERPDGSNFTLKIRSTKLEDSAMYFCASSGTGIGGYTFGSGTRLTVV.

The chain carries TRBV18 and TRBJ1-1, with 7 bases lining up with TRBD1. This CDR3 spans 15 amino acids. Germline CDR1 KGHSH, CDR2 LQKENI. V lost 3 bases, J lost 1 base, and 5 bases stayed unmatched. CDR3 bases: TGTGCCAGCTCACCCGGACAGGCCGCGAACACTGAAGCTTTCTTT. Amino acids: CASSPGQAANTEAFF.

V gene TRBV19 combines with J gene TRBJ1-3; D gene unclear. Trimming took off 5 bases at V and 0 bases at J, with 11 bases between the two ends. Per germline, CDR1 LNHDA and CDR2 SQIVND (reference sequence). CDR3 length: 15 amino acids. Written as DNA, the CDR3 is TGTGCCAGTAGTCTTGACGCAGGCTCTGGAAACACCATATATTTT. This codes for CASSLDAGSGNTIYF.

This chain connects TRBV28 to TRBJ1-4, with 9 bases that match TRBD1. Germline lookup yields CDR1 MDHEN and CDR2 SYDVKM. The CDR3 sequence is 17 residues long. V was clipped by 4 bases and J by 5 bases; unmatched bases: 11. In DNA form, the CDR3 reads TGTGCCAGCAGTTCCCAAACTGAAGGGACAGGGAATGAAAAACTGTTTTTT. It is translated as CASSSQTEGTGNEKLFF.

V usage is TRBV5-1 and J usage is TRBJ1-1; D is unresolved. Germline CDR1 SGHRS, CDR2 YFSETQ. CDR3 size: 14 residues. V dropped 1 base and J dropped 1 base, with 8 bases sitting between them. This CDR3 is CASSLNPSNTEAFF. In DNA form, the CDR3 reads TGCGCCAGCAGCTTGAATCCTTCGAACACTGAAGCTTTCTTT.

The V and J genes are TRBV28 and TRBJ1-2; TRBD1 might be the D (6 bases). The CDR3 contains 13 residues. Trimming stripped 3 bases from V and 8 bases from J, with 13 bases between. CDR1 is MDHEN and CDR2 is SYDVKM in the germline V gene. In nucleotides, the CDR3 is TGTGCCAGCAGTTTTGGGGGGGCCGGGGGCTACACCTTC. It is translated as CASSFGGAGGYTF.

The rearrangement joins TRBV3-1 (or the pseudogene TRBV3-2) to TRBJ2-5; TRBD2 agrees at 15 bases. This CDR3 has 18 residues. Germline-derived CDR1 and CDR2 are LGHDT and YNNKEL (reference sequence). The V segment lost 4 bases and the J segment 3 bases; nucleotides outside the gene matches: 9. CDR3 sequence: CASSLTRTSGGAEETQYF. In nucleotides, the CDR3 is TGTGCCAGCAGCCTGACACGGACTAGCGGGGGGGCTGAAGAGACCCAGTACTTC.

This clone was counted only a few times. The chain couples TRBV19 to TRBJ2-1; weak D call: TRBD1 (6 bases). Germline V CDR1 and CDR2: LNHDA, SQIVND (reference sequence). CDR3 length equals 13 residues. V lost 8 bases and J lost 3, with 11 bases in between. In DNA, the CDR3 is TGTGCCAGTTTGCACAGGGACTACAATGAGCAGTTCTTC. Residues: CASLHRDYNEQFF.

The genes are TRBV30 and TRBJ2-6; 7 bases match TRBD2. Trimming cost V 0 bases and J 4 bases; bases outside gene matches: 9. There are 17 residues in the CDR3. CDR1 GTSNPN and CDR2 SVGIG come from the germline V gene (reference sequence). The CDR3 region is CAWSVRMGGYGANVLTF. CDR3 in DNA: TGTGCCTGGAGTGTACGAATGGGGGGGTACGGGGCCAACGTCCTGACTTTC.

The chain links TRBV23-1 to TRBJ2-5, with 8 nucleotides matching TRBD2. TRBV23-1 is labeled an ORF, and its function is uncertain. This CDR3 comprises 19 residues. The J segment lost 5 bases and the V segment lost 0 bases, leaving 17 bases of the junction unmatched. The chain's CDR3 is CASSQSGLAGTPFMETQYF. The CDR3 DNA is TGCGCCAGCAGTCAATCCGGGTTAGCGGGGACGCCGTTCATGGAGACCCAGTACTTC.